This T cell receptor (beta chain) was retrieved from a study of blood T cell repertoires in COVID-19. Across the whole study: Italy, Spain and the United States were the sources of the convalescent and acute COVID-19 samples.

With 2 bases removed from V and 8 bases from J, the gap between germline ends came to 18 bases. Germline CDR1 is MNHEY and CDR2 is SVGAGI. The CDR3 spans 16 residues. Original processing notes: Estimates of nucleated cell counts were drawn from the amplification of reference gene primers. Profiled with immunoSEQ multiplex PCR; TCRdb holds only in-frame clones, not every one. V and J calls plus clone size are reproduced from that table; the DNA served to infer D and trimming. The sample has 13,000 or so clones; around 90% are singletons. The rearrangement links TRBV6-5 to TRBJ1-4; the D gene is possibly TRBD1 (6 bases). The source material was peripheral blood. The origin of this receptor is a human donor with active COVID-19. The donor label of this sample is uncertain. The DNA of the CDR3 is TGTGCCAGCAGTTACACGACGACCGACAGGTTAGAAAAACTGTTTTTT. Its translation is CASSYTTTDRLEKLFF.